These 21 T cell receptor beta chains were sequenced from one sample in a study of blood T cell repertoires in COVID-19. Measured with immunoSEQ multiplex PCR; TCRdb has only the in-frame clones, and not every one. Among approximately 270,000 clones listed, 70% to 90% were seen once. The sequencing sample was made of peripheral blood. The receptors stem from a human donor with COVID-19, enrolled during active disease. The donor label of this sample is uncertain.

The genes are TRBV7-3 and TRBJ2-1; 10 bases align to TRBD2. This CDR3 region has 16 residues. Germline CDR1 SGHTA, CDR2 FQGTGA. V dropped 1 base and J dropped 8; count of bases not matched to a gene: 8. In nucleotides, the CDR3 is TGTGCCAGCAGCTTAAGGGGAGCGGGAGGGCCCTATGAGCAGTTCTTC. It encodes CASSLRGAGGPYEQFF.

The chain recombines TRBV28 with TRBJ1-6; no clear D gene. Germline assignment: CDR1 MDHEN and CDR2 SYDVKM. This CDR3 contains 13 residues. With 7 bases removed from V and 6 bases from J, the gap between germline ends came to 10 bases. The CDR3: CASTSVFNSPLHF. CDR3 coding DNA: TGTGCCAGCACCTCGGTATTTAATTCACCCCTCCACTTT.

CDR3 nucleotides: TGTGCCAGCAGCCCCCGTTCGGGACAGGGGAACGAGCAGTACTTC. Translation gives CASSPRSGQGNEQYF. The chain uses TRBV11-2 and TRBJ2-7; 10 nucleotides line up with TRBD1. The length of the CDR3 is 15 residues. The V gene's germline CDR1 is SGHAT and CDR2 FQNNGV. After removal of 5 bases from V and 5 bases from J, the junction contained 9 bases not matched to a gene.

The V gene is TRBV9, the J gene TRBJ2-7; TRBD1 agrees at 8 bases. CDR1 is SGDLS, CDR2 YYNGEE, per germline. The CDR3 loop spans 15 amino acids. Unmatched junction bases numbered 9, after V lost 4 bases and J lost 3 bases. This CDR3 is CASSPGQGAFYEQYF. In DNA, the CDR3 is TGTGCCAGCAGCCCCGGACAGGGAGCTTTCTACGAGCAGTACTTC. The whole variable domain, remainder taken from reference TRBV9 and TRBJ2-7, is DSGVTQTPKHLITATGQRVTLRCSPRSGDLSVYWYQQSLDQGLQFLIQYYNGEERAKGNILERFSAQQFPDLHSELNLSSLELGDSALYFCASSPGQGAFYEQYFGPGTRLTVT.

About this clone: At the DNA level, this CDR3 is encoded by other sequences in the same sample as well. The chain links TRBV7-2 to TRBJ1-6; 7 nucleotides agree with TRBD1. Germline V gene sequence: CDR1 SGHTA, CDR2 FQGNSA. Losses at the gene ends were 1 base for V and 4 bases for J; bases not matched to a gene: 1. This CDR3 comprises 15 residues. The CDR3 nucleotides read TGTGCCAGCAGCTTAGACAGGGGATATAATTCACCCCTCCACTTT. Encoded protein: CASSLDRGYNSPLHF. The full variable domain, rest sourced from reference TRBV7-2 and TRBJ1-6, is GAGVSQSPSNKVTEKGKDVELRCDPISGHTALYWYRQSLGQGLEFLIYFQGNSAPDKSGLPSDRFSAERTGGSVSTLTIQRTQQEDSAVYLCASSLDRGYNSPLHFGNGTRLTVT.

The rearrangement uses TRBV15 and TRBJ2-1, with 11 bases identical to TRBD2. The ends lost 4 bases at V and 9 bases at J; junction bases unmatched: 8. The CDR3 totals 15 residues. Germline CDR1 LNHNV, CDR2 YYDKDF (reference sequence). Here the CDR3 DNA reads TGTGCCACCAGCATAACTAGCGGGAGACTTATTGAGCAGTTCTTC. Translation gives CATSITSGRLIEQFF.

The chain uses TRBV5-1 and TRBJ2-3; 8 positions match TRBD2. Per germline, CDR1 SGHRS and CDR2 YFSETQ. V was pared by 5 bases and J by 3 bases, with 5 bases of the junction left unmatched. This CDR3 has 14 amino acids. The CDR3 loop reads CASRAVAGTDTQYF. The CDR3 bases are TGCGCCAGCAGAGCTGTAGCGGGAACAGATACGCAGTATTTT.

This sequence joins TRBV7-2 and TRBJ1-2, with a weak D call TRBD1 (5 bases). Germline values: CDR1 SGHTA, CDR2 FQGNSA. The CDR3 contains 14 residues. The ends were cut back, 5 bases at V and 6 bases at J, with 16 bases in the middle. CDR3 sequence reads: CASSVDRNSNGYTF. In DNA form, the CDR3 reads TGTGCCAGCAGCGTTGACAGAAACTCGAATGGCTACACCTTC. The entire variable domain, with the rest obtained from reference TRBV7-2 and TRBJ1-2, is as follows: GAGVSQSPSNKVTEKGKDVELRCDPISGHTALYWYRQSLGQGLEFLIYFQGNSAPDKSGLPSDRFSAERTGGSVSTLTIQRTQQEDSAVYLCASSVDRNSNGYTFGSGTRLTVV.

The rearrangement links TRBV3-1 (or the pseudogene TRBV3-2) to TRBJ1-2; D call uncertain. The CDR3 consists of 13 residues. The V and J ends lost 4 bases and 7 bases respectively, with 13 bases between them. CDR1 is LGHDT and CDR2 is YNNKEL in the germline V gene (reference sequence). The CDR3 reads CASSPRVGSGYTF. The CDR3 nucleotides read TGTGCCAGCAGCCCGCGGGTGGGGTCTGGCTACACCTTC.

The V gene is TRBV9, the J gene TRBJ1-2; D may be TRBD1 (5 bases). V was clipped by 0 bases and J by 4 bases, with 13 bases between them. This CDR3 is built from 15 residues. In germline, CDR1 is SGDLS, CDR2 YYNGEE. CDR3 sequence reads: CASSVAGGSGYGYTF. The CDR3 region has the DNA TGTGCCAGCAGCGTAGCCGGGGGGTCTGGCTATGGCTACACCTTC.

V and J are TRBV9 and TRBJ2-7; D gene ambiguous. CDR1 and CDR2 from the germline V gene are SGDLS and YYNGEE. The CDR3 length is 15 residues. V gave up 4 bases and J gave up 3 bases, with 17 bases separating them. Here the CDR3 DNA reads TGTGCCAGCAGCCCCGAACCACCAGATTACTACGAGCAGTACTTC. It specifies CASSPEPPDYYEQYF.

The V gene is TRBV3-1 (or the pseudogene TRBV3-2), the J gene TRBJ2-1; possible D gene TRBD2, 6 bases. Germline V gene lookup returns CDR1 LGHDT and CDR2 YNNKEL (reference sequence). V lost 0 bases to trimming and J lost 0 bases, with 15 bases between them. The CDR3 has 18 amino acids. CDR3 coding DNA: TGTGCCAGCAGCCAAGACCCCCGGGACTTAGCCTCCTACAATGAGCAGTTCTTC. This sequence encodes CASSQDPRDLASYNEQFF.

This clone was recorded only once. The gene calls are TRBV4-3 and TRBJ2-6; 7 positions agree with TRBD1. Germline CDR1 is LGHNA and CDR2 is YSLEER. The CDR3 spans 16 residues. Trimming at V came to 5 bases and at J to 2 bases, leaving 6 bases not matched to a gene. The CDR3: CASSVDREAGANVLTF. In nucleotides, the CDR3 is TGCGCCAGCAGCGTTGACAGGGAAGCTGGGGCCAACGTCCTGACTTTC.

The chain recombines TRBV6-2 or TRBV6-3 with TRBJ2-7, with a tentative D call TRBD2 (5 bases). Per the germline V gene, CDR1 is MNHEY and CDR2 is SVGEGT. This CDR3 is 16 amino acids long. With 2 bases removed from V and 3 bases from J, the gap between germline ends came to 17 bases. CDR3 nucleotides: TGTGCCAGCAGTTACCCCCCTCGGGGTTCGGACTACGAGCAGTACTTC. It is translated as CASSYPPRGSDYEQYF.

J is TRBJ2-7 and V is TRBV27, with TRBD2 matching 7 bases. This CDR3 comprises 15 residues. The V segment lost 3 bases and the J segment 1 base; nucleotides outside the gene matches: 6. The V gene's germline CDR1 is MNHEY and CDR2 SMNVEV (reference sequence). CDR3: CASSFREGLSYEQYF. The CDR3 coding sequence is TGTGCCAGCAGTTTCAGGGAGGGTTTGTCCTACGAGCAGTACTTC.

Concerning this clone: In the same sample, other DNA sequences code for this CDR3. This chain connects TRBV24-1 to TRBJ2-7; 10 bases agree with TRBD1. V shed 3 bases and J 4 bases; nucleotides not matched to a gene: 2. Germline-derived CDR1 and CDR2 are KGHDR and SFDVKD. The CDR3 is 14 amino acids. Here the CDR3 DNA reads TGTGCCACCAGTGATGCGGACAGGGGGTACGAGCAGTACTTC. Its translation: CATSDADRGYEQYF.

The rearrangement uses TRBV5-1 and TRBJ2-2; weak D call: TRBD1 (5 bases). Germline V gene lookup returns CDR1 SGHRS and CDR2 YFSETQ. V gave up 2 bases and J gave up 1 base, with 12 bases separating them. The CDR3 has 16 amino acids. This CDR3 reads CASSFSGQGNTGELFF. DNA of the CDR3: TGCGCCAGCAGCTTTAGTGGGCAGGGGAACACCGGGGAGCTGTTTTTT.

Only a few counts were recorded for this clone. The chain couples TRBV29-1 to TRBJ1-5; D call uncertain. Germline-derived CDR1 and CDR2 are SQVTM and ANQGSEA. V was pared by 4 bases and J by 3 bases, with 10 bases between. The CDR3 contains 13 residues. In DNA, the CDR3 is TGCAGCGTTGTATCCAGTCCCAATCAGCCCCAGCATTTT. Protein product: CSVVSSPNQPQHF.

This rearrangement joins TRBV19 to TRBJ2-3, with D possibly TRBD2 on 6 matching bases. The germline gives CDR1 LNHDA, CDR2 SQIVND (reference sequence). V was trimmed by 6 bases and J by 1 base, leaving 14 bases between them. This CDR3 comprises 15 residues. This CDR3 reads CASRKPGLRTDTQYF. The CDR3 region has the DNA TGTGCCAGTAGAAAGCCGGGACTCCGCACAGATACGCAGTATTTT. Combining the CDR3 with reference TRBV19 and TRBJ2-3 gives the whole variable domain DGGITQSPKYLFRKEGQNVTLSCEQNLNHDAMYWYRQDPGQGLRLIYYSQIVNDFQKGDIAEGYSVSREKKESFPLTVTSAQKNPTAFYLCASRKPGLRTDTQYFGPGTRLTVL.

The genes are TRBV27 and TRBJ2-7, with D possibly TRBD1 on 5 matching bases. This CDR3 has 16 residues. CDR1 is MNHEY and CDR2 is SMNVEV in the germline V gene (reference sequence). V dropped 4 bases and J dropped 2 bases, with 18 bases sitting between them. For the CDR3, the DNA is TGTGCCAGCAGTTCCCCTTTGGGCAGGGTCACCTACGAGCAGTACTTC. It encodes CASSSPLGRVTYEQYF.

V gene TRBV2 combines with J gene TRBJ2-1, with TRBD2 matching 14 bases. This CDR3 comprises 14 residues. V lost 6 bases to trimming and J lost 9 bases; unmatched junction nucleotides: 4. The germline gives CDR1 SNHLY, CDR2 FYNNEI. Written as DNA, the CDR3 is TGTGCCAGCAGCGGGACTAGCGGGAGTAGTGAGCAGTTCTTC. Protein sequence: CASSGTSGSSEQFF.